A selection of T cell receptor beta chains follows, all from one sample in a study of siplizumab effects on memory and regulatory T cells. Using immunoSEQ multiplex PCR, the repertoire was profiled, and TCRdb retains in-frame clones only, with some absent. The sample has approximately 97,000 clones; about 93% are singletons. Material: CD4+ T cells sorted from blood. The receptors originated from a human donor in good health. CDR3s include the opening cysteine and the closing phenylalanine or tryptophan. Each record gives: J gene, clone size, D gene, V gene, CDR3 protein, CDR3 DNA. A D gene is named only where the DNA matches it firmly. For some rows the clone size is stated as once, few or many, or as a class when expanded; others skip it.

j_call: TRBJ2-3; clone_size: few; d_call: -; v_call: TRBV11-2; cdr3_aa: CASSLGPQSTDTQYF; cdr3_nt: TGTGCCAGCAGCTTAGGGCCACAGTCCACAGATACGCAGTATTTT
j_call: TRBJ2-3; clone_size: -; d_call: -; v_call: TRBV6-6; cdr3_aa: CASMRHDTDTQYF; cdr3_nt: TGTGCCAGCATGAGACACGACACAGATACGCAGTATTTT
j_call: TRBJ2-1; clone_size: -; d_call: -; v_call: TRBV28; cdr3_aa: CAVQEDSSYNEQFF; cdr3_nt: TGTGCCGTACAGGAGGATAGCTCCTACAATGAGCAGTTCTTC
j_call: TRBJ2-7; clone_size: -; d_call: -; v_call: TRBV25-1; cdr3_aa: CASSEYTENYEQYF; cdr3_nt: TGTGCCAGCAGTGAATATACGGAGAACTACGAGCAGTACTTC
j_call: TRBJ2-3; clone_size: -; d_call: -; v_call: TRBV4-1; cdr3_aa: CASSPTWRVGDTQYF; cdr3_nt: TGCGCCAGCAGCCCGACATGGCGGGTGGGGGATACGCAGTATTTT
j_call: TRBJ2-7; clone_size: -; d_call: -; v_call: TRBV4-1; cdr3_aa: CASSQETGLPAEQYF; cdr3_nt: TGCGCCAGCAGCCAAGAGACTGGTCTACCTGCGGAGCAGTACTTC
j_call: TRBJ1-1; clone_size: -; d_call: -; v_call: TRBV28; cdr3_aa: CASSLRFGRSYTEAFF; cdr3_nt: TGTGCCAGCAGTTTAAGGTTTGGCAGGTCGTACACTGAAGCTTTCTTT
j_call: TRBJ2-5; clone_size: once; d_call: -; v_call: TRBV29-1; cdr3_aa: CSGTGYRETQYF; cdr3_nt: TGCAGCGGCACAGGGTACCGAGAGACCCAGTACTTC
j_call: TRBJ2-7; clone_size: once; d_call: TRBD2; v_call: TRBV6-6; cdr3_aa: CASSYSTSGYEQYF; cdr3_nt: TGTGCCAGCAGTTACTCGACTAGCGGATACGAGCAGTACTTC
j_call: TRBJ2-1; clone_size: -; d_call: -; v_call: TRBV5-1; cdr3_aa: CASIGGAGFNEQFF; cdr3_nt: TGCGCCAGCATCGGTGGAGCCGGGTTCAATGAGCAGTTCTTC
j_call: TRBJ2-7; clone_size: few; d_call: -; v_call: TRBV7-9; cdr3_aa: CASSLSYPKQYF; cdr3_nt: TGTGCCAGCAGCCTATCCTACCCGAAGCAGTACTTC
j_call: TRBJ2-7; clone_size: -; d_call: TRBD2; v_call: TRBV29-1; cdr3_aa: CSVVASGRGEQYF; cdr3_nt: TGCAGCGTTGTAGCGAGCGGGAGAGGCGAGCAGTACTTC
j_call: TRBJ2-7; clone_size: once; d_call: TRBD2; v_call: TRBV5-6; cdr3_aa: CASSLAGRTSYEQYF; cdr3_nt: TGTGCCAGCAGCTTAGCGGGACGGACCTCCTACGAGCAGTACTTC
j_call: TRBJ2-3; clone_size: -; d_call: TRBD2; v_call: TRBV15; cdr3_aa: CATSRDTSGTPNTDTQYF; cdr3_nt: TGTGCCACCAGCAGAGATACCAGCGGGACGCCCAACACAGATACGCAGTATTTT
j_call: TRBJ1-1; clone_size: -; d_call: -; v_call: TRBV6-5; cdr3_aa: CASSYDDRRSEAFF; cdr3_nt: TGTGCCAGCAGTTACGATGACAGGCGCTCTGAAGCTTTCTTT
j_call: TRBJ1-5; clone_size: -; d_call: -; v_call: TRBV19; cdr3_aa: CASSFDGSNQPQHF; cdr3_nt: TGTGCCAGTAGTTTCGACGGATCCAATCAGCCCCAGCATTTT
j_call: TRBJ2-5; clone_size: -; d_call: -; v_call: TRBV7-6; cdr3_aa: CASSSSRTARETQYF; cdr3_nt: TGTGCCAGCAGCTCTTCACGGACAGCCCGAGAGACCCAGTACTTC
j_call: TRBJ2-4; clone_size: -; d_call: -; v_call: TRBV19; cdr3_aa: CASSRERVSKNIQYF; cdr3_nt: TGTGCCAGTAGTAGGGAGAGGGTGTCCAAAAACATTCAGTACTTC
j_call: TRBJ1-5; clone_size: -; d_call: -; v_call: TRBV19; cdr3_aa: CASMFGRDRSNQPQHF; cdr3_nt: TGTGCCAGTATGTTTGGGCGTGACAGAAGCAATCAGCCCCAGCATTTT
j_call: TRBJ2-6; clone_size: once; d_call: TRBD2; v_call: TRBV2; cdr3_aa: CASKMLPLGGSGANVLTF; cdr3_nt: TGTGCCAGCAAGATGCTACCTTTGGGGGGGTCTGGGGCCAACGTCCTGACTTTC
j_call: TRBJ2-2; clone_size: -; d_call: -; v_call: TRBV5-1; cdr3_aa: CASSPTAGQGTGELFF; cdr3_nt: TGCGCCAGCAGCCCGACCGCCGGACAAGGGACCGGGGAGCTGTTTTTT
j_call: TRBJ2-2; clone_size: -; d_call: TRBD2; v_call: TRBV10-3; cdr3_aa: CAISLRERNTGELFF; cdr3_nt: TGTGCCATCTCTCTGCGGGAGAGGAACACCGGGGAGCTGTTTTTT
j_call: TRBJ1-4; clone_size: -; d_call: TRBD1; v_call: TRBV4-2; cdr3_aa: CASSPTGGLEKLFF; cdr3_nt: TGTGCCAGCAGCCCGACAGGGGGTCTTGAAAAACTGTTTTTT
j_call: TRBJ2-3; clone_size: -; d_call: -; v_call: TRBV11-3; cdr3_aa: CASSLAGRADTQYF; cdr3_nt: TGTGCCAGCAGCTTAGCCGGTAGGGCAGATACGCAGTATTTT
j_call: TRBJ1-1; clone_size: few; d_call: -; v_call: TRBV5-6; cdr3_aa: CASSLRQSTEAFF; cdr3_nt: TGTGCCAGCAGCCTCCGACAGAGCACTGAAGCTTTCTTT
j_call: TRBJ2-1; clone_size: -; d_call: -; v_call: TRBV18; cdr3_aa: CASSQSRGSSYNEQFF; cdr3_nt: TGTGCCAGCTCCCAATCCCGGGGGAGCTCCTACAATGAGCAGTTCTTC
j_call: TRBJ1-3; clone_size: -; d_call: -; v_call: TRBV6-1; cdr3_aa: CASGGVSSGNTIYF; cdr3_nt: TGTGCCAGCGGGGGGGTATCCTCTGGAAACACCATATATTTT
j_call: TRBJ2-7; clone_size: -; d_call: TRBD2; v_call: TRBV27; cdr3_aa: CASSPRVTAGVRSYEQYF; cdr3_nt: TGTGCCAGCAGTCCCCGTGTGACAGCGGGAGTTCGCTCCTACGAGCAGTACTTC